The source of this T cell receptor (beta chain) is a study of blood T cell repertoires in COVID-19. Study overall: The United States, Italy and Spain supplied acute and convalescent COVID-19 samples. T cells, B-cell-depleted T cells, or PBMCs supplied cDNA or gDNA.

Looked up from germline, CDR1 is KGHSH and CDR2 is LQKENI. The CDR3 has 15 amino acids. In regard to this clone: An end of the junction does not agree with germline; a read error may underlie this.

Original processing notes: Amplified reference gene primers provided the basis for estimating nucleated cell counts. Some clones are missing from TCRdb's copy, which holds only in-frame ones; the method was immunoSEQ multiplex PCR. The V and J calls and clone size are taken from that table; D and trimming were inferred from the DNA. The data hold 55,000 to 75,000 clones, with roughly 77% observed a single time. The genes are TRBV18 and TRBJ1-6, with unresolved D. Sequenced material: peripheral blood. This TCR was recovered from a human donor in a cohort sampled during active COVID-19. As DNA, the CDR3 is TGTGCCAGCTCACTCGAGACTTCCTTTAATTCACCCCTCCACTTT. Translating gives CASSLETSFNSPLHF.